This note documents a single TCR beta chain sequence. Its antigen is unknown. This sample was taken from a study of cytomegalovirus exposure and HLA in healthy donors. Study details: A preliminary data release comprised tens of millions of unique TCRs obtained from HLA-typed donors. Assignment to the Caucasian-associated ancestry cluster applied to over 70% of the approximately 400 genotyped donors.

The PCR had 60 Vbeta and 13 Jbeta primers. Sequencing was performed with immunoSEQ multiplex PCR; in TCRdb, only in-frame clones are kept and a portion is missing. Of about 170,000 clones listed, around 80% are singletons. General study findings and limits: TCR beta V- and J-gene trimming, according to a later analysis, was linked to a missense DCLRE1C variant.

The length of the CDR3 is 15 residues. Looked up from germline, CDR1 is SGHTA and CDR2 is FQGTGA. Trimming cost V 5 bases and J 2 bases; bases outside gene matches: 5. This receptor was identified in a male donor in good health and CMV-seronegative. The chain joins TRBV7-3 to TRBJ2-7; 11 bases are a match to TRBD1. Sequenced: PBMCs. The CDR3 protein is CASSTGQGAAYEQYF. The CDR3, as DNA: TGTGCCAGCAGCACCGGACAGGGGGCCGCCTACGAGCAGTACTTC. The full variable domain, completed using reference TRBV7-3 and TRBJ2-7, is GAGVSQTPSNKVTEKGKYVELRCDPISGHTALYWYRQSLGQGPEFLIYFQGTGAADDSGLPNDRFFAVRPEGSVSTLKIQRTERGDSAVYLCASSTGQGAAYEQYFGPGTRLTVT.